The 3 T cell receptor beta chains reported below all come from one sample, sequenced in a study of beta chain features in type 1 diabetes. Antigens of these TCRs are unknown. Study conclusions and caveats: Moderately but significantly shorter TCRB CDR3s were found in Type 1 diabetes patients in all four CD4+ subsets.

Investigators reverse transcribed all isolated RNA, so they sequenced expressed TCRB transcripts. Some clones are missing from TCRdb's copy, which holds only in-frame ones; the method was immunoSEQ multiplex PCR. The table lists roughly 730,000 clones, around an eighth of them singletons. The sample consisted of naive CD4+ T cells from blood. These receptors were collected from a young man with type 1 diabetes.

This CDR3 reads CASSPSGGLGDTQYF. CDR3 DNA sequence: TGTGCCAGCAGCCCCTCGGGGGGGCTTGGAGATACGCAGTATTTT. The chain recombines TRBV7-6 with TRBJ2-3; 8 positions agree with TRBD2. The CDR3 sequence is 15 residues long. V gave up 5 bases and J gave up 5 bases; unmatched junction bases: 9. Per germline, CDR1 SGHVS and CDR2 FNYEAQ.

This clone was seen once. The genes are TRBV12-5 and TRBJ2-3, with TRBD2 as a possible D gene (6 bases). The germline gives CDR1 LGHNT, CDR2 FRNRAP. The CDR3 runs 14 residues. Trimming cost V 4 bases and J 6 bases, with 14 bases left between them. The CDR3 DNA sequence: TGTGCTAGTGGTTGGGGGAGGCAGGAGGATACGCAGTATTTT. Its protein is CASGWGRQEDTQYF.

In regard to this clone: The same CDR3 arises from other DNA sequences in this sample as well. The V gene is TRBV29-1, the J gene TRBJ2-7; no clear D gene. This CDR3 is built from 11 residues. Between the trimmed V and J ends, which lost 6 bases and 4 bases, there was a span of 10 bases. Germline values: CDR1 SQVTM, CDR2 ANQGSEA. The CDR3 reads CSVGPRYEQYF. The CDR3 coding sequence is TGCAGCGTGGGCCCGAGGTACGAGCAGTACTTC.